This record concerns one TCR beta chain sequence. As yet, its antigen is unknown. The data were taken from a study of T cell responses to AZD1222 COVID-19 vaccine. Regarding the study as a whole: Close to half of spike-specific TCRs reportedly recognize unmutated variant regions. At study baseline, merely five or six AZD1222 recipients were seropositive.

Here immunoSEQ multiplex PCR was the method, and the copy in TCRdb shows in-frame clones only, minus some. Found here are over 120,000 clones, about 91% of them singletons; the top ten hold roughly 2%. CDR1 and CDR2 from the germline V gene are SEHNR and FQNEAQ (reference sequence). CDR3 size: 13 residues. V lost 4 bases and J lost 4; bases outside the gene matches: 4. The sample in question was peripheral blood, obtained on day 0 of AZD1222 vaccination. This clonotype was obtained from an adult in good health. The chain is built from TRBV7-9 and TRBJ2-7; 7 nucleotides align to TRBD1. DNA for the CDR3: TGTGCCAGCAGCTCCAGGGACAGTTACGAGCAGTACTTC. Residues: CASSSRDSYEQYF. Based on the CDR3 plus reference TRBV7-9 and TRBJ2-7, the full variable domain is DTGVSQNPRHKITKRGQNVTFRCDPISEHNRLYWYRQTLGQGPEFLTYFQNEAQLEKSRLLSDRFSAERPKGSFSTLEIQRTEQGDSAMYLCASSSRDSYEQYFGPGTRLTVT.